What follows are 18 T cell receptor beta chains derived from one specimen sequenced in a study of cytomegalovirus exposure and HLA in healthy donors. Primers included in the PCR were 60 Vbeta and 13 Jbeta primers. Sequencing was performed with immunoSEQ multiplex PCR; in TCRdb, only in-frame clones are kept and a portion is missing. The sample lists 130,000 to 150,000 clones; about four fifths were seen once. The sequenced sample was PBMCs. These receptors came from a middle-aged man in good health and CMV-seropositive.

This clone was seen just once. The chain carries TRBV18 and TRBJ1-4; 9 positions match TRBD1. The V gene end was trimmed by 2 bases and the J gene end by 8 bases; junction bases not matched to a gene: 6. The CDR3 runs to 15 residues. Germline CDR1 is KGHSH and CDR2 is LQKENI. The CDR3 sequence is CASSPDRGTREKLFF. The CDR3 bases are TGTGCCAGCTCACCAGACAGGGGGACGAGGGAAAAACTGTTTTTT.

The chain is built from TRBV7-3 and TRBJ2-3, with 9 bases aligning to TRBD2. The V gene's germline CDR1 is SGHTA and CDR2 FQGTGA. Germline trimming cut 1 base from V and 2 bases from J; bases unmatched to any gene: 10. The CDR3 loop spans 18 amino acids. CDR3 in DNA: TGTGCCAGCAGCTTAAACGGGGCGGGGGGGAGCTACACAGATACGCAGTATTTT. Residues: CASSLNGAGGSYTDTQYF.

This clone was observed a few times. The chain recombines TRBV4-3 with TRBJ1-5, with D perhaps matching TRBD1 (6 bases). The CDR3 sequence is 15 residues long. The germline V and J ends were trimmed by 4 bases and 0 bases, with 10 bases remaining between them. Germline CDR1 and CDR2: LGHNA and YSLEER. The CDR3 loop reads CASSPDRISNQPQHF. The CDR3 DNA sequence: TGCGCCAGCAGCCCCGACAGGATTAGCAATCAGCCCCAGCATTTT.

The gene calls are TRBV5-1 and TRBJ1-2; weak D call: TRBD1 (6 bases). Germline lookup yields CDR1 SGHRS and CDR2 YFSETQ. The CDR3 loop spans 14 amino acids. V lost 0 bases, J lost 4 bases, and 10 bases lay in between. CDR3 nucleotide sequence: TGCGCCAGCAGCTTGGAGGGGGATGTCTATGGCTACACCTTC. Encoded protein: CASSLEGDVYGYTF.

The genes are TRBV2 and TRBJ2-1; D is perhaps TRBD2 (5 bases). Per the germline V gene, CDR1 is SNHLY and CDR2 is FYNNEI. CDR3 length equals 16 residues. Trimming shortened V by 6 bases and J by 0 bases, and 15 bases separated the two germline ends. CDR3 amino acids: CASRETGVFSYNEQFF. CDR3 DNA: TGTGCCAGCAGGGAGACCGGGGTTTTCTCCTACAATGAGCAGTTCTTC.

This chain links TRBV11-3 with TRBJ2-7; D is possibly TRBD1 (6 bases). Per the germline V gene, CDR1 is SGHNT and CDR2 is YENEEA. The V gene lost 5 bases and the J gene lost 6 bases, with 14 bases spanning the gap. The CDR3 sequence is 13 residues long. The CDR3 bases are TGTGCCAGCAGCGTAACAGGGTTCGTCGAGCAGTACTTC. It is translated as CASSVTGFVEQYF.

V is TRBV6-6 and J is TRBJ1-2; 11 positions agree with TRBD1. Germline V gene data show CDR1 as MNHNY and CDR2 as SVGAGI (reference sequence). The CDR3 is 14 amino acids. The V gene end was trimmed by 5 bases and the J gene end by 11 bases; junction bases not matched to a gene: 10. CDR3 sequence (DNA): TGTGCCAGCAGTCTGGACAGGGGGCCTATAAGTTACACCTTC. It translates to CASSLDRGPISYTF.

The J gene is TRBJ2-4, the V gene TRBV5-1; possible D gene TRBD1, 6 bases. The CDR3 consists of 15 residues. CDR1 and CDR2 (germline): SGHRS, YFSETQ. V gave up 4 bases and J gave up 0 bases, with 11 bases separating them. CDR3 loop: CASSPGDLAKNIQYF. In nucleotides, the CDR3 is TGCGCCAGCAGCCCAGGGGATTTAGCCAAAAACATTCAGTACTTC.

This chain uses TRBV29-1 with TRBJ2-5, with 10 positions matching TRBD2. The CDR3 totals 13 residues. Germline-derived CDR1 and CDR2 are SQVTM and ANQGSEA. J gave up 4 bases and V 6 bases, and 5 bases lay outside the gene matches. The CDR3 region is CSVSGGAGETQYF. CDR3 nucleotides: TGCAGCGTAAGCGGGGGGGCCGGAGAGACCCAGTACTTC.

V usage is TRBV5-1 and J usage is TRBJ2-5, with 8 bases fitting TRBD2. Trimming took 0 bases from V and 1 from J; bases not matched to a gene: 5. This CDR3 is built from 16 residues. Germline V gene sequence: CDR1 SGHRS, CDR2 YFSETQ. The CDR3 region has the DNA TGCGCCAGCAGCTTGGGGTTTAGCGGGACCCAAGAGACCCAGTACTTC. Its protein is CASSLGFSGTQETQYF.

CDR3: CASSRGRSGNTIYF. As DNA, the CDR3 is TGTGCCAGCTCCAGGGGGCGTTCTGGAAACACCATATATTTT. The V call is TRBV6-1, the J call TRBJ1-3; 8 nucleotides agree with TRBD1. The CDR3 length is 14 residues. Per germline, CDR1 MNHNS and CDR2 SASEGT. V was pared by 8 bases and J by 1 base, with 4 bases of the junction left unmatched.

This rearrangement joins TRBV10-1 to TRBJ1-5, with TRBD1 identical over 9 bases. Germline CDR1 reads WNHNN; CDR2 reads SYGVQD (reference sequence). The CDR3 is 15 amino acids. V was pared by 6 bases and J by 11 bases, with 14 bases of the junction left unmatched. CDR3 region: CASRDLGDRDTAQHF. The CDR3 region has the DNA TGCGCCAGCAGGGACCTAGGGGACAGGGATACGGCCCAGCATTTT.

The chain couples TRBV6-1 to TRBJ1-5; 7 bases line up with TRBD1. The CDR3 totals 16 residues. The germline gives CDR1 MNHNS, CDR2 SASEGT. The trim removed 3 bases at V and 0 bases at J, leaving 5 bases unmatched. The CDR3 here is CASSDRQGFSNQPQHF. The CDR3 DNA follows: TGTGCCAGCAGTGACCGACAGGGTTTTAGCAATCAGCCCCAGCATTTT.

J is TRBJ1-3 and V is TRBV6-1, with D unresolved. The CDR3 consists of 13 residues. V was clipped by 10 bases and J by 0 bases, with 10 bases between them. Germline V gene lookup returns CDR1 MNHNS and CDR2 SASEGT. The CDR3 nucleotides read TGTGCCATAACAGAGATCTCTGGAAACACCATATATTTT. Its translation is CAITEISGNTIYF.

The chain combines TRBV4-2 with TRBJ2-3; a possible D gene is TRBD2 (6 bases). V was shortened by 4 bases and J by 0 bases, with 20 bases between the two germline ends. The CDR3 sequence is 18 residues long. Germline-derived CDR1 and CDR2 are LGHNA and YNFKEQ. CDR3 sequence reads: CASSPGPGGAASTDTQYF. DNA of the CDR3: TGTGCCAGCAGCCCAGGGCCCGGGGGAGCGGCTAGCACAGATACGCAGTATTTT.

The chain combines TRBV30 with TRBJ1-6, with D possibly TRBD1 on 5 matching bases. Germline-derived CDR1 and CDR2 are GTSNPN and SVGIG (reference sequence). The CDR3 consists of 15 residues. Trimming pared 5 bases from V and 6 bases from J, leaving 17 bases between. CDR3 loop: CAWGSLDRFNSPLHF. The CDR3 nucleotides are TGTGCCTGGGGATCTTTAGACAGATTTAATTCACCCCTCCACTTT.

The DNA for the CDR3 is TGTGCCAGCAGCATGGACAGTACCTACGAGCAGTACTTC. Protein: CASSMDSTYEQYF. J is TRBJ2-7 and V is TRBV7-9, with TRBD1 as a possible D gene (6 bases). V lost 5 bases and J 2 bases, leaving 10 bases between the germline ends. CDR1 and CDR2 from the germline V gene are SEHNR and FQNEAQ (reference sequence). This CDR3 has 13 residues. Combining the CDR3 with reference TRBV7-9 and TRBJ2-7 gives the whole variable domain DTGVSQNPRHKITKRGQNVTFRCDPISEHNRLYWYRQTLGQGPEFLTYFQNEAQLEKSRLLSDRFSAERPKGSFSTLEIQRTEQGDSAMYLCASSMDSTYEQYFGPGTRLTVT.

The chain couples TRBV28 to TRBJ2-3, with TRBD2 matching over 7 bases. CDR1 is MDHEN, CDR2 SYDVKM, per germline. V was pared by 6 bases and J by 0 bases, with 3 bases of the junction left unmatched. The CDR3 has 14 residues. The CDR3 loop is CASSSGGSTDTQYF. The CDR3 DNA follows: TGTGCCAGCAGCTCGGGGGGTAGCACAGATACGCAGTATTTT.